The 29 T cell receptor beta chains below all came from one sample that was sequenced in a study of early T cells in non-severe SARS-CoV-2 infection. In TCRdb, the 5' RACE reads were re-called with MiXCR into one record per CDR3 protein. This sample has around 63,000 distinct CDR3 sequences, with around 5.7% found just once. Sequencing used whole blood, obtained at baseline. These receptors were obtained from an adult who was a healthcare worker with PCR-confirmed SARS-CoV-2 infection or an uninfected control (not recorded which).

This clonotype has a handful of counts. This rearrangement joins TRBV18 to TRBJ2-7; D may match TRBD1 or TRBD2 (5 bases each). Trimming removed 0 bases from V and 6 bases from J, with 9 bases in between. The CDR3 contains 13 residues. CDR1 KGHSH and CDR2 LQKENI come from the germline V gene. The CDR3 loop reads CASSPPGTSEQYF. The CDR3 DNA reads TGTGCCAGCTCACCACCGGGGACCTCCGAGCAGTACTTC.

This clonotype was seen a few times. This sequence joins TRBV7-9 and TRBJ2-3, with 9 bases fitting TRBD2. Germline CDR1 is SEHNR and CDR2 is FQNEAQ (reference sequence). The CDR3 extends over 15 amino acids. V dropped 1 base and J dropped 2; count of bases not matched to a gene: 1. The CDR3 region has the DNA TGTGCCAGCAGCTTAGGACTAGCGGTCACAGATACGCAGTATTTT. Protein sequence: CASSLGLAVTDTQYF. The entire variable domain, with the rest obtained from reference TRBV7-9 and TRBJ2-3, is as follows: DTGVSQNPRHKITKRGQNVTFRCDPISEHNRLYWYRQTLGQGPEFLTYFQNEAQLEKSRLLSDRFSAERPKGSFSTLEIQRTEQGDSAMYLCASSLGLAVTDTQYFGPGTRLTVL.

In its sample, this clonotype was seen many times. The genes are TRBV20-1 and TRBJ2-1; 11 nucleotides match TRBD2. The CDR3 is 17 amino acids. Unmatched junction bases numbered 10, after V lost 0 bases and J lost 6 bases. CDR1 and CDR2 from the germline V gene are DFQATT and SNEGSKA (reference sequence). The CDR3 here is CSARDLTSGRMGNEQFF. CDR3 DNA: TGCAGTGCTAGAGATCTAACTAGCGGGAGAATGGGCAATGAGCAGTTCTTC.

The chain recombines TRBV5-4 with TRBJ1-2; 7 nucleotides align to TRBD1. The CDR3 has 14 amino acids. Losses at the gene ends were 2 bases for V and 5 bases for J; bases not matched to a gene: 6. Germline CDR1 and CDR2: SGHNT and YYREEE (reference sequence). The CDR3 region is CASSFRGRTYGYTF. CDR3 in DNA: TGTGCCAGCAGCTTTAGGGGGCGCACATATGGCTACACCTTC.

This clonotype was detected many times. The CDR3 protein is CASSQESLHNEQFF. DNA of the CDR3: TGTGCCAGCAGCCAAGAAAGTCTCCACAATGAGCAGTTCTTC. This chain links TRBV4-2 with TRBJ2-1, with no clear D. CDR1 and CDR2 (germline): LGHNA, YNFKEQ. V dropped 0 bases and J dropped 5 bases, with 8 bases sitting between them. This CDR3 region has 14 residues.

In its sample, this clonotype was seen many times. The chain joins TRBV7-6 to TRBJ1-5, with a possible D match to TRBD1 (6 bases). Trimming pared 3 bases from V and 6 bases from J, leaving 12 bases between. Germline CDR1 SGHVS, CDR2 FNYEAQ. CDR3 length equals 14 residues. CDR3 sequence reads: CASSLGGQGQPQHF. The CDR3 DNA reads as TGTGCCAGCAGCTTGGGGGGGCAGGGTCAGCCCCAGCATTTT.

This clonotype was seen more than once but under ten times. This sequence joins TRBV15 and TRBJ2-1, with 7 bases aligning to TRBD2. Germline lookup yields CDR1 LNHNV and CDR2 YYDKDF (reference sequence). The CDR3 sequence is 15 residues long. Trimming removed 2 bases from V and 7 bases from J; junction bases left unmatched: 8. CDR3 sequence (DNA): TGTGCCACCAGCAGATGGATGGGCGGGAGAAATGAGCAGTTCTTC. Its translation: CATSRWMGGRNEQFF.

This clonotype was detected many times. CDR3 sequence: CASTSGGSETEAFF. The CDR3 coding sequence is TGTGCCAGCACATCGGGCGGGTCAGAGACTGAAGCTTTCTTT. This chain joins TRBV28 and TRBJ1-1; D gene ambiguous. Germline V lookup: CDR1 MDHEN, CDR2 SYDVKM. Trimming took off 7 bases at V and 5 bases at J, with 17 bases between the two ends. The length of the CDR3 is 14 residues. Looking up the rest from reference TRBV28 and TRBJ1-1 gives the full variable domain: DVKVTQSSRYLVKRTGEKVFLECVQDMDHENMFWYRQDPGLGLRLIYFSYDVKMKEKGDIPEGYSVSREKKERFSLILESASTNQTSMYLCASTSGGSETEAFFGQGTRLTVV.

A remark on this clonotype: A much larger clone sits a single nucleotide away, making a read error possible. This chain uses TRBV5-6 with TRBJ2-1; no definite D call. V was clipped by 1 base and J by 0 bases, with 17 bases between them. From germline, CDR1 is SGHDT and CDR2 YYEEEE. CDR3 length: 18 amino acids. The DNA of the CDR3 is TGTGCCAGCAGCTTGCTTTTTGTCAGACGAAGCTCCTACAATGAGCAGTTCTTC. It specifies CASSLLFVRRSSYNEQFF.

This clonotype was recorded a few times. Relative to the germline gene, one junction end is altered; a read error may explain this. The chain has TRBV7-9 and TRBJ1-1; 9 nucleotides align to TRBD1. Germline V CDR1 and CDR2: SEHNR, FQNEAQ (reference sequence). There are 15 residues in the CDR3. CDR3 sequence: CPSSHGQGRNTEAFF. The CDR3 DNA follows: TGTCCCAGCAGCCATGGACAGGGGAGGAACACTGAAGCTTTCTTT.

The V gene is TRBV7-2, the J gene TRBJ2-7, with 7 bases identical to TRBD1. CDR3 length: 13 residues. Germline V gene data show CDR1 as SGHTA and CDR2 as FQGNSA. After removal of 4 bases from V and 1 base from J, the junction contained 1 base not matched to a gene. CDR3: CASSWDSSYEQYF. CDR3 nucleotide sequence: TGTGCCAGCAGCTGGGACAGTTCCTACGAGCAGTACTTC. The full variable domain, with the rest looked up from reference TRBV7-2 and TRBJ2-7, is GAGVSQSPSNKVTEKGKDVELRCDPISGHTALYWYRQSLGQGLEFLIYFQGNSAPDKSGLPSDRFSAERTGGSVSTLTIQRTQQEDSAVYLCASSWDSSYEQYFGPGTRLTVT.

This clonotype was picked up many times. The rearrangement joins TRBV10-3 to TRBJ2-6, with D uncertain. V was trimmed by 6 bases and J by 4 bases, leaving 10 bases between them. The CDR3 is made up of 14 amino acids. CDR1 and CDR2 from the germline V gene are ENHRY and SYGVKD. This CDR3 reads CAIRPSTGANVLTF. The CDR3 DNA reads as TGTGCCATCAGACCGAGTACCGGGGCCAACGTCCTGACTTTC.

Ten or more counts support this clonotype. The J gene is TRBJ1-5, the V gene TRBV7-2, with TRBD1 identical over 7 bases. The germline gives CDR1 SGHTA, CDR2 FQGNSA. The J segment lost 3 bases and the V segment lost 3 bases, leaving 5 bases of the junction unmatched. CDR3 length: 15 amino acids. The DNA of the CDR3 is TGTGCCAGCAGCTTCGGGACAGACCTCAATCAGCCCCAGCATTTT. This encodes CASSFGTDLNQPQHF. The full variable domain, in which reference TRBV7-2 and TRBJ1-5 provide the parts outside the CDR3, is GAGVSQSPSNKVTEKGKDVELRCDPISGHTALYWYRQSLGQGLEFLIYFQGNSAPDKSGLPSDRFSAERTGGSVSTLTIQRTQQEDSAVYLCASSFGTDLNQPQHFGDGTRLSIL.

This clonotype was recorded at least ten times. The CDR3 here is CASRYSGSSYEQYF. DNA of the CDR3: TGTGCCAGCAGATACTCCGGAAGCTCCTACGAGCAGTACTTC. V usage is TRBV12-3 or TRBV12-4 and J usage is TRBJ2-7; the D is unclear. V was clipped by 6 bases and J by 0 bases, with 12 bases between them. This CDR3 is 14 amino acids long.

For the CDR3, the DNA is TGTGCCAGCAGCCCTGACGGGGGTATCCTCCGGGGCGGGGAGCTGTTTTTT. This gives the protein CASSPDGGILRGGELFF. V and J are TRBV7-3 and TRBJ2-2; weak D call: TRBD2 (6 bases). The V gene lost 5 bases and the J gene lost 7 bases, with 23 bases spanning the gap. The CDR3 extends over 17 amino acids. CDR1 and CDR2 from the germline V gene are SGHTA and FQGTGA.

This clonotype was observed many times. The chain is built from TRBV29-1 and TRBJ2-2; 8 positions match TRBD1. The CDR3 sequence is 14 residues long. Germline V lookup: CDR1 SQVTM, CDR2 ANQGSEA. Trimming took 5 bases from V and 0 from J; bases not matched to a gene: 2. CDR3 sequence: CSVRQGSNTGELFF. The CDR3 DNA follows: TGCAGCGTTAGACAGGGGTCGAACACCGGGGAGCTGTTTTTT.

This chain joins TRBV12-3 or TRBV12-4 and TRBJ2-3; tentatively, D is TRBD2 (5 bases). CDR3 length: 14 residues. The V end was cut by 3 bases, the J end by 5 bases, with 12 bases between. In DNA form, the CDR3 reads TGTGCCAGCAGTTTGGACTTTTGGGGAGATACGCAGTATTTT. Protein: CASSLDFWGDTQYF.

This clonotype was found many times. The rearrangement joins TRBV10-1 to TRBJ1-1; D uncertain. Germline CDR1 reads WNHNN; CDR2 reads SYGVQD (reference sequence). V was shortened by 4 bases and J by 0 bases, with 24 bases between the two germline ends. This CDR3 has 19 amino acids. The CDR3: CASSVAEHPHLFMNTEAFF. For the CDR3, the DNA is TGCGCCAGCAGTGTAGCCGAGCACCCCCACCTCTTTATGAACACTGAAGCTTTCTTT.

This clonotype was detected many times. This chain uses TRBV10-3 with TRBJ1-5; D is undetermined. V lost 3 bases and J 0 bases, leaving 9 bases between the germline ends. CDR1 ENHRY and CDR2 SYGVKD come from the germline V gene. The CDR3 has 15 amino acids. CDR3 region: CAISDEIHSNQPQHF. The CDR3 DNA is TGTGCCATCAGTGATGAGATTCATAGCAATCAGCCCCAGCATTTT.

This clonotype was detected many times. The V call is TRBV28, the J call TRBJ2-1, with 8 nucleotides matching TRBD1. The CDR3 has 15 residues. CDR1 is MDHEN, CDR2 SYDVKM, per germline. The ends lost 6 bases at V and 5 bases at J; junction bases unmatched: 9. The CDR3 here is CASRRTGTSNNEQFF. DNA of the CDR3: TGTGCCAGCAGGCGGACAGGGACTTCCAACAATGAGCAGTTCTTC.

This clonotype is labeled as medium-sized. V and J are TRBV28 and TRBJ1-2; no clear D gene. Deletions cut 5 bases from V and 6 bases from J, with 16 bases between. The CDR3 contains 14 residues. Germline CDR1 is MDHEN and CDR2 is SYDVKM. The CDR3 sequence is CASSMTTGLNGYTF. The CDR3 region has the DNA TGTGCCAGCAGTATGACTACGGGTTTAAATGGCTACACCTTC.

This clonotype came up many times. V gene TRBV27 combines with J gene TRBJ2-1, with 8 bases lining up with TRBD2. The CDR3 runs 16 residues. CDR1 and CDR2 from the germline V gene are MNHEY and SMNVEV (reference sequence). V dropped 4 bases and J dropped 1; count of bases not matched to a gene: 6. CDR3 amino acids: CASSSTTSGSYNEQFF. DNA for the CDR3: TGTGCCAGCAGTTCCACCACTAGCGGTTCCTACAATGAGCAGTTCTTC.

The chain joins TRBV20-1 to TRBJ1-5, with D unresolved. V was cut by 3 bases and J by 1 base, with 7 bases left in between. The CDR3 runs 13 residues. In germline, CDR1 is DFQATT, CDR2 SNEGSKA (reference sequence). The CDR3 DNA reads as TGCAGTGCTAGTGCGGGAAGCAATCAGCCCCAGCATTTT. Its protein product is CSASAGSNQPQHF.

This clonotype was observed a handful of times. The rearrangement uses TRBV7-9 and TRBJ1-5; D is unresolved. V was clipped by 1 base and J by 4 bases, with 11 bases between them. The length of the CDR3 is 15 residues. CDR1 SEHNR and CDR2 FQNEAQ come from the germline V gene (reference sequence). CDR3 sequence reads: CASSLGSGRNQPQHF. In DNA form, the CDR3 reads TGTGCCAGCAGCTTAGGATCTGGCAGGAATCAGCCCCAGCATTTT.

This clonotype occurred once. This could be a read error, since a much larger clone is one nucleotide away. This chain joins TRBV7-9 and TRBJ2-7; TRBD2 aligns across 7 bases. There are 14 residues in the CDR3. Germline values: CDR1 SEHNR, CDR2 FQNEAQ (reference sequence). CDR3 DNA: TGTGTCAGCAGCCCGACTAGCCTTAAGGACGAGCAGTACTTC. Translation: CVSSPTSLKDEQYF.

This clonotype was seen more than once but under ten times. V gene TRBV28 combines with J gene TRBJ2-7, with a possible D match to TRBD1 (5 bases). Per the germline V gene, CDR1 is MDHEN and CDR2 is SYDVKM. The CDR3 contains 15 residues. Trimming shortened V by 0 bases and J by 2 bases, and 11 bases separated the two germline ends. The CDR3 protein is CASSLWLTATYEQYF. The CDR3 region has the DNA TGTGCCAGCAGTTTATGGTTGACAGCTACCTACGAGCAGTACTTC.

This clonotype was picked up many times. The rearrangement uses TRBV6-5 and TRBJ2-1; the D gene is possibly TRBD2 (5 bases). Trimming removed 2 bases at V and 9 bases at J, with 20 bases between. Germline-derived CDR1 and CDR2 are MNHEY and SVGAGI. The CDR3 is made up of 16 amino acids. CDR3 sequence reads: CASSYRGPTEGTEQFF. CDR3 bases: TGTGCCAGCAGTTACCGCGGGCCAACCGAAGGCACTGAGCAGTTCTTC.

This clonotype was observed many times. The chain carries TRBV7-8 and TRBJ2-1, with 12 nucleotides matching TRBD2. Germline V gene lookup returns CDR1 SGHVS and CDR2 FQNEAQ. The CDR3 consists of 22 residues. The V gene end was trimmed by 5 bases and the J gene end by 0 bases; junction bases not matched to a gene: 20. The CDR3 DNA is TGTGCCAGCAGCACGACACCCGAAGCCTCTAGCGGGAGGGGGAGCTCCTACAATGAGCAGTTCTTC. Protein product: CASSTTPEASSGRGSSYNEQFF.

This clonotype was counted ten times or more. The chain couples TRBV11-2 to TRBJ2-1; 9 bases are shared with TRBD2. Germline CDR1 reads SGHAT; CDR2 reads FQNNGV. The ends lost 3 bases at V and 7 bases at J; junction bases unmatched: 16. This CDR3 has 18 residues. CDR3 residues: CASSLGRGGSGSKNEQFF. The CDR3 bases are TGTGCCAGCAGCTTGGGCCGGGGAGGTAGCGGGAGTAAAAATGAGCAGTTCTTC.